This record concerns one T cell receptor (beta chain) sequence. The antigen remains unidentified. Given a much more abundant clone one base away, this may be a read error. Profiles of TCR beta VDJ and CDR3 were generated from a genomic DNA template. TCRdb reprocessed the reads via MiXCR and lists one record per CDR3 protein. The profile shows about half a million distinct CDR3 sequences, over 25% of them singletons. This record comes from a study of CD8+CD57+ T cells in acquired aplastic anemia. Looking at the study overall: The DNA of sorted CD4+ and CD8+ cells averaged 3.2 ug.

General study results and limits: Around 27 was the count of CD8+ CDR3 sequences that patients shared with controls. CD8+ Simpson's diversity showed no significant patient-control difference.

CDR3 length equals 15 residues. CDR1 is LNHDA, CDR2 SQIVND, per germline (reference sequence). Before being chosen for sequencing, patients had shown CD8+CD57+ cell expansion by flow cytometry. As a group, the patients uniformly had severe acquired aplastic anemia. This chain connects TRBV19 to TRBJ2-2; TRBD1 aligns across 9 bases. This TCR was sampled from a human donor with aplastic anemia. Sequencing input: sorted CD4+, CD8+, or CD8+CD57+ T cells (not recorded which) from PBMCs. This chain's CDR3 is CASSKGQGNTGELLF. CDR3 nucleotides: TGTGCCAGTAGTAAAGGACAGGGGAACACCGGGGAGCTGCTTTTT.